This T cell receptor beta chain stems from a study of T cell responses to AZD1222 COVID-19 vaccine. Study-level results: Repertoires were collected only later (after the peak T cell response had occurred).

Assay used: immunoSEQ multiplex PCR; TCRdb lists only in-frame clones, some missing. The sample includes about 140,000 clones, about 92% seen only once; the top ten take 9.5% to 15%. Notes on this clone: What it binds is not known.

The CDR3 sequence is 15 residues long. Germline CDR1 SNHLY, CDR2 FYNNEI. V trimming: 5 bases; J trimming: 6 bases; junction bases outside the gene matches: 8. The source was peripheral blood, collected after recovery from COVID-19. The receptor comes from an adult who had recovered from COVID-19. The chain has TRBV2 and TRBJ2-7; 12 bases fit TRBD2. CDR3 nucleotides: TGTGCCAGCAGTCGCAGGACTAGCGGGACGGGCGAGCAGTACTTC. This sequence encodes CASSRRTSGTGEQYF.